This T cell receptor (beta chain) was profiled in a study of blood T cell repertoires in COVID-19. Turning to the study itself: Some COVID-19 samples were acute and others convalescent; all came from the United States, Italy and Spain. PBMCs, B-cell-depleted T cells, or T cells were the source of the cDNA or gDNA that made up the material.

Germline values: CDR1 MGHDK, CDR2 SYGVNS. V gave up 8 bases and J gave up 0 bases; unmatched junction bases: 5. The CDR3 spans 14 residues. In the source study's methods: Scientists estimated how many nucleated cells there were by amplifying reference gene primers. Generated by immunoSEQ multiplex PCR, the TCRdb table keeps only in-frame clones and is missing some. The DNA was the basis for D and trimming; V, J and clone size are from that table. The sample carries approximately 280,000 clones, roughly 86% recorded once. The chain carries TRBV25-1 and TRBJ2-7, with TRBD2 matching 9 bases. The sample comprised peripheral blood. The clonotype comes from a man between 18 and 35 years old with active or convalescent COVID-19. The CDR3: CASVASGVSYEQYF. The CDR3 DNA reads TGTGCCAGCGTCGCTAGCGGGGTCTCCTACGAGCAGTACTTC.